This T cell receptor beta chain derives from a study of tumor-infiltrating lymphocytes in localized non-small cell lung cancer. As for the study in general: Each patient gave resected tumor and non-adjacent uninvolved lung tissue. The study's findings and limits: Different pieces of the same tissue were used for each assay. Immunotypes IM1 and IM2 had similar TCR-derived T-cell fractions. Higher tumor T cell infiltration than in uninvolved lung was supported by TCRbeta sequencing.

Concerning this clone: Its antigen is as yet unknown.

V dropped 3 bases and J dropped 4; count of bases not matched to a gene: 4. Germline loops: CDR1 SGHVS, CDR2 FNYEAQ. The CDR3 is 14 residues long. The assay was immunoSEQ multiplex PCR, and TCRdb's table has in-frame clones only and misses some. The sample lists roughly 9,000 clones, around 77% seen once, with roughly a sixth in the top ten. V usage is TRBV7-6 and J usage is TRBJ2-3; 7 positions agree with TRBD1. What was sequenced was uninvolved lung tissue not adjacent to the tumor. The receptor was isolated from a human donor with non-small cell lung cancer. CDR3 nucleotide sequence: TGTGCCAGCAGCTTCGGGACAGTTGCAGATACGCAGTATTTT. Residues: CASSFGTVADTQYF.